This is a list of T cell receptor beta chains from one sample in a study of T-cell reconstitution after alpha-beta-depleted transplantation in children. TCRdb reprocessed the PCR reads with MiXCR, giving one entry per CDR3 protein. This table holds around 8,600 distinct CDR3 sequences, approximately 15% found once. The sample was PBMCs, mostly from graft donor cells, taken 60 days after TCRalphabeta/CD19-depleted stem cell transplant. The receptors shown here come from a girl under three years old who had a stem cell transplant for combined immunodeficiency, so the T cells may come from the graft donor. Both conserved end residues are part of each CDR3. The order of the fields is V gene, CDR3 protein.

v_gene: TRBV28
CDR3aa: CASSTTGLGQYF

v_gene: TRBV5-1
CDR3aa: CASSFLAGARDTQYF

v_gene: TRBV20-1
CDR3aa: CSARDGRSYTF

v_gene: TRBV20-1
CDR3aa: CSAAGGLYGYTF

v_gene: TRBV12-3/TRBV12-4
CDR3aa: CASRTDSYEQFF

v_gene: TRBV10-3
CDR3aa: CAIKGGGRSTGELFF

v_gene: TRBV3-1
CDR3aa: CASSRQGGAAGPNEQFF

v_gene: TRBV11-1
CDR3aa: CASSSTRGHTQYF

v_gene: TRBV7-2
CDR3aa: CASSLSRVRYEQYF

v_gene: TRBV20-1
CDR3aa: CSARSSYEQYF

v_gene: TRBV7-9
CDR3aa: CASSLQGLFSEQYF

v_gene: TRBV6-4
CDR3aa: CASASGGASDTQYF

v_gene: TRBV20-1
CDR3aa: CSARGTGEQYF

v_gene: TRBV5-4
CDR3aa: CASSSQAGLYGYTF

v_gene: TRBV6-1
CDR3aa: CASSAAREYSYNEQFF

v_gene: TRBV2
CDR3aa: CASSYGGPHTGELFF

v_gene: TRBV28
CDR3aa: CASTTGESIHTQYF

v_gene: TRBV6-2/TRBV6-3
CDR3aa: CASSYSTSGGETQYF

v_gene: TRBV6-4
CDR3aa: CATTRQGNTEAFF

v_gene: TRBV20-1
CDR3aa: CSASRPFYRRAYTQYF

v_gene: TRBV6-2/TRBV6-3
CDR3aa: CASQTQLYEQYF

v_gene: TRBV14
CDR3aa: CASSQVWQKETQYF

v_gene: TRBV7-8
CDR3aa: CASSLYPQGADEQFF

v_gene: TRBV28
CDR3aa: CASRPGQASTNEQFF

v_gene: TRBV6-2/TRBV6-3
CDR3aa: CASSSRRSGANVLTF

v_gene: TRBV12-3/TRBV12-4
CDR3aa: CASSLATSGRSGELFF

v_gene: TRBV18
CDR3aa: CASSPQGSGYEQYF

v_gene: TRBV28
CDR3aa: CASSLYPGEASSYNEQFF

v_gene: TRBV3-1
CDR3aa: CASSQDVSGWEETQYF

v_gene: TRBV15
CDR3aa: CATSRSFGARSYGYTF

v_gene: TRBV5-1
CDR3aa: CASSDGSVGNQPQHF

v_gene: TRBV7-2
CDR3aa: CASSLGTGYYEQYF

v_gene: TRBV15
CDR3aa: CATSRSYLSDEQFF

v_gene: TRBV28
CDR3aa: CASSFWRKREPQHF

v_gene: TRBV20-1
CDR3aa: CSAPPPTSGGINEQFF

v_gene: TRBV5-1
CDR3aa: CASSLGRLNTEAFF

v_gene: TRBV7-8
CDR3aa: CASSLFSIYGYTF

v_gene: TRBV7-2
CDR3aa: CASSLQGGLSYEQYF

v_gene: TRBV7-2
CDR3aa: CASSHAGRDRRTDTQYF

v_gene: TRBV5-6
CDR3aa: CASSSRPLDSNQPQHF

v_gene: TRBV15
CDR3aa: CATSRGEYTEAFF

v_gene: TRBV12-3/TRBV12-4
CDR3aa: CASSLGDFTDTQYF

v_gene: TRBV28
CDR3aa: CAGPGQIYEQYF

v_gene: TRBV27
CDR3aa: CASAQRRIETQYF

v_gene: TRBV5-1
CDR3aa: CASSSTSSTQYF

v_gene: TRBV28
CDR3aa: CASSPQGRQETQYF

v_gene: TRBV27
CDR3aa: CASSLGHSYNEQFF

v_gene: TRBV7-9
CDR3aa: CASSGETQYF

v_gene: TRBV13
CDR3aa: CASSLGVGSGDTGELFF

v_gene: TRBV14
CDR3aa: CASSQVSNTGELFF

v_gene: TRBV5-1
CDR3aa: CASSLGIHPSPSTEAFF

v_gene: TRBV27
CDR3aa: CASRRASGSTQYF

v_gene: TRBV7-2
CDR3aa: CASSLEGGRNIQYF

v_gene: TRBV20-1
CDR3aa: CSARTGQGTEAFF

v_gene: TRBV6-5
CDR3aa: CASSRGLASTDTQYF

v_gene: TRBV5-6
CDR3aa: CASSLGLASYEQYF

v_gene: TRBV7-2
CDR3aa: CASSSQGGLSYEQYF

v_gene: TRBV6-5
CDR3aa: CASSSFREGNQPQHF

v_gene: TRBV3-1
CDR3aa: CASSQVLARGSYNEQFF